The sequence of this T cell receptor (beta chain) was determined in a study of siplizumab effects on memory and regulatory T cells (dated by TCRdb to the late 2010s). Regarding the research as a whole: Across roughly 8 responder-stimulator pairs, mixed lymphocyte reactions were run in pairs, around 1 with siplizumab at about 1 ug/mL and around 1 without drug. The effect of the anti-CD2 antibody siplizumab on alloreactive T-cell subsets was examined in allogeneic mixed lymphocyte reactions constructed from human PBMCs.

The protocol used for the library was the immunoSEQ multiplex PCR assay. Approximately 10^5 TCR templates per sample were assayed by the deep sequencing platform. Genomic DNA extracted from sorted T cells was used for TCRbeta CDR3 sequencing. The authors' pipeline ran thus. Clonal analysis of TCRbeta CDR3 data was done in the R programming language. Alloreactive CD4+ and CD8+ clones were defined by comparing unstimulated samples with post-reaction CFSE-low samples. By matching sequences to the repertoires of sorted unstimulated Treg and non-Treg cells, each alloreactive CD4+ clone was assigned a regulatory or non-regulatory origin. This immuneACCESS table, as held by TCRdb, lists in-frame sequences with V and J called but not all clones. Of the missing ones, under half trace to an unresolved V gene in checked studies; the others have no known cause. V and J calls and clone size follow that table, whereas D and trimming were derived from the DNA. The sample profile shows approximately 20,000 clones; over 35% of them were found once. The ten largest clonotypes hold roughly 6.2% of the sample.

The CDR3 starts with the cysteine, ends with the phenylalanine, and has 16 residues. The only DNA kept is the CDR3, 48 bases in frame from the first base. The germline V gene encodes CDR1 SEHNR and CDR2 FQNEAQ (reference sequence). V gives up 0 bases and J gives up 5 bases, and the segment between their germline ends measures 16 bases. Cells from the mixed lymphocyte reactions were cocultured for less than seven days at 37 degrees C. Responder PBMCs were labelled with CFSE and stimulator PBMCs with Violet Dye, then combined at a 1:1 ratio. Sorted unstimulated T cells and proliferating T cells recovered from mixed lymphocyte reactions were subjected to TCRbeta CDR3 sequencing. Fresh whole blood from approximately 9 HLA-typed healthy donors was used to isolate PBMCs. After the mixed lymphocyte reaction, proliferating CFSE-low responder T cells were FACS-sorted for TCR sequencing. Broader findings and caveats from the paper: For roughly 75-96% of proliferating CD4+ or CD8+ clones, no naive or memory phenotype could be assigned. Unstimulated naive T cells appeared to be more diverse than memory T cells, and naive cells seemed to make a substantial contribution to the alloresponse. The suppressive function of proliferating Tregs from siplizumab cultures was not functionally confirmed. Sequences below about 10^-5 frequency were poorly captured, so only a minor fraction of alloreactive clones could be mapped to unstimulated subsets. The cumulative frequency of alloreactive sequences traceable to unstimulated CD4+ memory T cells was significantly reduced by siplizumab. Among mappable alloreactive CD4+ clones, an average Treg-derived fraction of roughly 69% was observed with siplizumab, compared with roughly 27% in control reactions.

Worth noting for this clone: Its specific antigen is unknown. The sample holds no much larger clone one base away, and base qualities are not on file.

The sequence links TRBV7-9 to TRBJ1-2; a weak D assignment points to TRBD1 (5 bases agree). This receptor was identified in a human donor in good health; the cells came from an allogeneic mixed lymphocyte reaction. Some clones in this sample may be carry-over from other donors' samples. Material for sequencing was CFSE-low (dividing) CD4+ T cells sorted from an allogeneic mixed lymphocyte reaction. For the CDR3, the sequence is CASSLAGQGRRYGYTF. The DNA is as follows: TGTGCCAGCAGCTTAGCGGGTCAGGGAAGGAGATATGGCTACACCTTC.